A single sample is the source of the 9 T cell receptor beta chains below, sequenced in a study of T cells after posttransplantation cyclophosphamide. The naive gate required viable CD3+CD4+ or CD3+CD8+ cells with CCR7+CD45RA+CD45RO-CD95-CD27+CD28+ phenotype. The data were produced by immunoSEQ multiplex PCR, yet TCRdb's version contains in-frame clones alone and is incomplete. The sample has fewer than 35,000 clones; over 75% are singletons. Input material: naive CD4+ T cells sorted from blood. The receptors shown here come from a man between 25 and 39 years old in good health and a related stem cell transplant donor.

This chain uses TRBV27 with TRBJ2-7; 10 nucleotides match TRBD1. Germline assignment: CDR1 MNHEY and CDR2 SMNVEV (reference sequence). The CDR3 totals 13 residues. With V trimmed by 4 bases and J by 7 bases, 4 bases remained unmatched. In DNA, the CDR3 is TGTGCCAGCAGTTGGGACAGGGGTCGGGAGCAGTACTTC. Translated, it gives CASSWDRGREQYF.

The chain joins TRBV7-8 to TRBJ2-1, with TRBD1 matching over 12 bases. The CDR3 runs 16 residues. Germline CDR1 reads SGHVS; CDR2 reads FQNEAQ. The ends lost 5 bases at V and 4 bases at J; junction bases unmatched: 6. CDR3 nucleotide sequence: TGTGCCAGCAGCCCCCGGGACAGGGGGCCTTACAATGAGCAGTTCTTC. This translates into CASSPRDRGPYNEQFF. Combining the CDR3 with reference TRBV7-8 and TRBJ2-1 gives the whole variable domain GAGVSQSPRYKVAKRGQDVALRCDPISGHVSLFWYQQALGQGPEFLTYFQNEAQLDKSGLPSDRFFAERPEGSVSTLKIQRTQQEDSAVYLCASSPRDRGPYNEQFFGPGTRLTVL.

The V and J genes are TRBV11-2 and TRBJ2-5; the match to TRBD2 covers 9 bases. Per the germline V gene, CDR1 is SGHAT and CDR2 is FQNNGV. The ends lost 1 base at V and 4 bases at J; junction bases unmatched: 7. The CDR3 has 16 residues. CDR3 region: CASSLGARGGRETQYF. The CDR3 DNA sequence: TGTGCCAGCAGCTTAGGGGCGCGGGGGGGCCGAGAGACCCAGTACTTC.

The V call is TRBV18, the J call TRBJ1-5, with 11 bases identical to TRBD1. Unmatched junction bases numbered 8, after V lost 3 bases and J lost 7 bases. Per the germline V gene, CDR1 is KGHSH and CDR2 is LQKENI. The CDR3 has 16 amino acids. CDR3 DNA: TGTGCCAGCTCACCCTGGGACAGGGGGACGAAACAGCCCCAGCATTTT. Amino acids: CASSPWDRGTKQPQHF.

The chain employs TRBV7-2 and TRBJ1-4; D call uncertain. V dropped 1 base and J dropped 5 bases, with 8 bases sitting between them. Germline lookup yields CDR1 SGHTA and CDR2 FQGNSA. The CDR3 covers 14 residues. The CDR3 spells CASSLDRPNEKLFF. The CDR3 DNA is TGTGCCAGCAGCTTAGACAGACCGAATGAAAAACTGTTTTTT.

Comments on this clone: The same CDR3 is also encoded by other DNA sequences in this sample. CDR3 protein: CASSLQGGGTEAFF. The CDR3 DNA follows: TGCGCCAGCAGCCTACAGGGGGGCGGCACTGAAGCTTTCTTT. V usage is TRBV5-1 and J usage is TRBJ1-1, with 8 bases aligning to TRBD1. From germline, CDR1 is SGHRS and CDR2 YFSETQ. The CDR3 is 14 residues long. V lost 4 bases and J lost 4; bases outside the gene matches: 6.

The gene calls are TRBV7-2 and TRBJ2-3; 8 nucleotides line up with TRBD2. Trimming at V came to 6 bases and at J to 6 bases, leaving 14 bases not matched to a gene. Looked up from germline, CDR1 is SGHTA and CDR2 is FQGNSA. This CDR3 contains 16 residues. The CDR3 loop reads CASRVVAAGGLDTQYF. The CDR3 nucleotides read TGTGCCAGCAGGGTCGTTGCTGCGGGGGGTTTGGATACGCAGTATTTT.

V usage is TRBV19 and J usage is TRBJ2-3; perhaps TRBD1 as D (5 bases). This CDR3 spans 15 amino acids. Trimming stripped 3 bases from V and 2 bases from J, with 12 bases between. The germline V gene has CDR1 LNHDA and CDR2 SQIVND (reference sequence). CDR3 in amino acids: CASSMKDINTDTQYF. The CDR3 DNA reads TGTGCCAGTAGTATGAAGGACATAAACACAGATACGCAGTATTTT. The variable domain in full, completed from reference TRBV19 and TRBJ2-3, reads DGGITQSPKYLFRKEGQNVTLSCEQNLNHDAMYWYRQDPGQGLRLIYYSQIVNDFQKGDIAEGYSVSREKKESFPLTVTSAQKNPTAFYLCASSMKDINTDTQYFGPGTRLTVL.

The CDR3 DNA reads as TGCGCCAGCAGCTTGGGGAGGTACTTC. It specifies CASSLGRYF. The rearrangement links TRBV5-1 to TRBJ2-7, with D hard to call. The CDR3 length is 9 residues. V was shortened by 0 bases and J by 12 bases, with 4 bases between the two germline ends. CDR1 is SGHRS, CDR2 YFSETQ, per germline.